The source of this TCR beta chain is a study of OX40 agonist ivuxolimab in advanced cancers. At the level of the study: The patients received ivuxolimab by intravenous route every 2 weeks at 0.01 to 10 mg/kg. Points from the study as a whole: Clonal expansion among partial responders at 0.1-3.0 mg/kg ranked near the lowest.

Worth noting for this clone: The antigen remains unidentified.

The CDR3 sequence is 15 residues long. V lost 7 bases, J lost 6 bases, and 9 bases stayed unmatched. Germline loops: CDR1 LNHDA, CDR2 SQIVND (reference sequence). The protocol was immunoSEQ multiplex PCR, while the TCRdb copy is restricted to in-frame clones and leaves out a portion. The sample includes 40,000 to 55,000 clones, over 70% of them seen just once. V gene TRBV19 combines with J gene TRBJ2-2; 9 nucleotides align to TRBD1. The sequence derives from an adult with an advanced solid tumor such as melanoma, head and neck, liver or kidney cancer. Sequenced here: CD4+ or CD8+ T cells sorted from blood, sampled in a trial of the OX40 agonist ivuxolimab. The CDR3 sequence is CASKTTGGASGELFF. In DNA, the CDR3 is TGTGCCAGTAAAACCACAGGGGGCGCCTCCGGGGAGCTGTTTTTT.